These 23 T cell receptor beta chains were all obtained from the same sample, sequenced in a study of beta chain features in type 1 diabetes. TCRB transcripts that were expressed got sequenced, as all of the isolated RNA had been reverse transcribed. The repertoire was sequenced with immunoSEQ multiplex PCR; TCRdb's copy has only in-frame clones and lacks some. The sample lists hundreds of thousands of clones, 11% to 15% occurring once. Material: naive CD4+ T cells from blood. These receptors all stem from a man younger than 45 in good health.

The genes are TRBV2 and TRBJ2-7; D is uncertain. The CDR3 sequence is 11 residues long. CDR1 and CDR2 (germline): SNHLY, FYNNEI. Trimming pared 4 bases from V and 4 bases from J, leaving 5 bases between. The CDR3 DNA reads TGTGCCAGCAGTGCTGATTACGAGCAGTACTTC. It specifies CASSADYEQYF.

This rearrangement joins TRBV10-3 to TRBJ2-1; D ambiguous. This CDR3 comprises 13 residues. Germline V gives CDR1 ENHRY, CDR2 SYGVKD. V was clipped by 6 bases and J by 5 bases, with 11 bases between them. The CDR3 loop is CAIRGQLNNEQFF. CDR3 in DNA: TGTGCCATCAGGGGCCAGTTGAACAATGAGCAGTTCTTC.

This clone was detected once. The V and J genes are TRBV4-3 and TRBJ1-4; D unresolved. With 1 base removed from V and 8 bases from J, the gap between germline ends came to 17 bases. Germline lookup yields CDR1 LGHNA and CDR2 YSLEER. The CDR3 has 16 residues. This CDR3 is CASSQVLFRAGEKLFF. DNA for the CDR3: TGCGCCAGCAGCCAAGTCCTGTTCCGTGCGGGAGAAAAACTGTTTTTT.

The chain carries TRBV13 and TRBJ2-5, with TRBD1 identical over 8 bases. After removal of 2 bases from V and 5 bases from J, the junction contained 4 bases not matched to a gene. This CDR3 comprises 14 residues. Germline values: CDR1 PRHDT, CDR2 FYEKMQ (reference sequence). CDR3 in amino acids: CASSLRQGIETQYF. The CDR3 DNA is TGTGCCAGCAGCTTAAGACAGGGGATCGAGACCCAGTACTTC.

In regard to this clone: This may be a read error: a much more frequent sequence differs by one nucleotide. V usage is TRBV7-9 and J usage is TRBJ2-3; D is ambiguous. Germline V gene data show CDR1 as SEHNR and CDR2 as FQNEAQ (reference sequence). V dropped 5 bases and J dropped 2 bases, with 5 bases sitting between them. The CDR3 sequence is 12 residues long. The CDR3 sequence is CASSRDTDTQYF. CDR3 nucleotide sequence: TGTGCCAGCAGCCGTGACACAGATACGCAGTATTTT.

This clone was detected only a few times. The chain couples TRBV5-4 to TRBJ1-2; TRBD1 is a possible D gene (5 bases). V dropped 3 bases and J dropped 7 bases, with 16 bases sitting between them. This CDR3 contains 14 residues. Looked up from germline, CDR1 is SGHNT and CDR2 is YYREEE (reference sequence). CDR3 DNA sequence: TGTGCCAGCAGCTCCTGGGGCCAGAAGGGTGGCTACACCTTC. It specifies CASSSWGQKGGYTF.

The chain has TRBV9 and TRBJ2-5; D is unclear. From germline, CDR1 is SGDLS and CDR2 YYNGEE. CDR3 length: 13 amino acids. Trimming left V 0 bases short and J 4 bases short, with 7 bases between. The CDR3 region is CASSVAVLETQYF. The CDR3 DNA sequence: TGTGCCAGCAGCGTAGCGGTCTTAGAGACCCAGTACTTC.

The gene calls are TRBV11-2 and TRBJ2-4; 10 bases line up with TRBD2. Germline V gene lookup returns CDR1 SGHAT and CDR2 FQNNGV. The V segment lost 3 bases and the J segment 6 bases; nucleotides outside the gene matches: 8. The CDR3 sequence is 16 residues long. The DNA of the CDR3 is TGTGCCAGCAGCTTTTCGCCTAGCGGGGGACCAAACATTCAGTACTTC. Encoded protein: CASSFSPSGGPNIQYF. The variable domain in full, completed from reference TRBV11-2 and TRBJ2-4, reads EAGVAQSPRYKIIEKRQSVAFWCNPISGHATLYWYQQILGQGPKLLIQFQNNGVVDDSQLPKDRFSAERLKGVDSTLKIQPAKLEDSAVYLCASSFSPSGGPNIQYFGAGTRLSVL.

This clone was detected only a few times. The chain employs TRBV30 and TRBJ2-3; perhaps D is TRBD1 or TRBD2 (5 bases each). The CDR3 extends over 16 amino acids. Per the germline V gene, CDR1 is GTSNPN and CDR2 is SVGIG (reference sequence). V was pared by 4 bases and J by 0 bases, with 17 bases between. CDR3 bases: TGTGCCTGGACCACCGGGGCGGACGCTAGCACAGATACGCAGTATTTT. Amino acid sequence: CAWTTGADASTDTQYF.

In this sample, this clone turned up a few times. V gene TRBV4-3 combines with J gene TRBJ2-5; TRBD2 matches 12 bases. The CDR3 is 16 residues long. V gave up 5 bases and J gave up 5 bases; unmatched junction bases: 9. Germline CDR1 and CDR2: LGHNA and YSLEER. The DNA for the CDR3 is TGCGCCAGCAGCGGACAACTAGCGGGGGGCCGCGAGACCCAGTACTTC. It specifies CASSGQLAGGRETQYF.

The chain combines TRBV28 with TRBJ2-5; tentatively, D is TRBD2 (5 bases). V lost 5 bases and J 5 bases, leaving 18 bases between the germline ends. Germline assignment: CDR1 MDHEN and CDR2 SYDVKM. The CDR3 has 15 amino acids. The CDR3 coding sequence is TGTGCCAGCAGTCCGAGGTTTCGGGGTCTGGAGACCCAGTACTTC. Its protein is CASSPRFRGLETQYF.

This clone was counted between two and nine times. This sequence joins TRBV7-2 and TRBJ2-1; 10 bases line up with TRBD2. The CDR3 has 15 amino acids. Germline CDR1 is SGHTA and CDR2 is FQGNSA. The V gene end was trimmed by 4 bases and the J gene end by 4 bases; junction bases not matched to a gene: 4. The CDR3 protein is CASSSGTSAYNEQFF. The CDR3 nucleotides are TGTGCCAGCAGCTCAGGGACTAGCGCGTACAATGAGCAGTTCTTC.

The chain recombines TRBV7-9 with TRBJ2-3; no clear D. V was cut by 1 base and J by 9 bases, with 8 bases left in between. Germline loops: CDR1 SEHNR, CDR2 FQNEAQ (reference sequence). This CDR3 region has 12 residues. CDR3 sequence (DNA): TGTGCCAGCAGCTTAGACGGTATAACGCAGTATTTT. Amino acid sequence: CASSLDGITQYF. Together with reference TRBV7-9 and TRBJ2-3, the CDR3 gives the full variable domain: DTGVSQNPRHKITKRGQNVTFRCDPISEHNRLYWYRQTLGQGPEFLTYFQNEAQLEKSRLLSDRFSAERPKGSFSTLEIQRTEQGDSAMYLCASSLDGITQYFGPGTRLTVL.

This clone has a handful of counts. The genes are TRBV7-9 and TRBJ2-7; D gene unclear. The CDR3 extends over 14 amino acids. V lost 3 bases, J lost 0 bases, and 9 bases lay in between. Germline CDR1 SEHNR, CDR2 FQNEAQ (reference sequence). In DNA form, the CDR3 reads TGTGCCAGCAGCTTCGCCTCCGGCTCCTACGAGCAGTACTTC. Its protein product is CASSFASGSYEQYF. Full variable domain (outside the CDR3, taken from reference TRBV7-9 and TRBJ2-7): DTGVSQNPRHKITKRGQNVTFRCDPISEHNRLYWYRQTLGQGPEFLTYFQNEAQLEKSRLLSDRFSAERPKGSFSTLEIQRTEQGDSAMYLCASSFASGSYEQYFGPGTRLTVT.

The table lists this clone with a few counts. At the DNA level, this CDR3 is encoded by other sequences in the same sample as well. The CDR3 DNA reads TGTGCCAGCAGCCCCGGACAGGGATACTATGGCTACACCTTC. Amino acid sequence: CASSPGQGYYGYTF. The V gene is TRBV7-2, the J gene TRBJ1-2; 8 nucleotides line up with TRBD1. Trimming at V came to 5 bases and at J to 3 bases, leaving 5 bases not matched to a gene. Germline loops: CDR1 SGHTA, CDR2 FQGNSA. This CDR3 contains 14 residues. The variable domain in full, completed from reference TRBV7-2 and TRBJ1-2, reads GAGVSQSPSNKVTEKGKDVELRCDPISGHTALYWYRQSLGQGLEFLIYFQGNSAPDKSGLPSDRFSAERTGGSVSTLTIQRTQQEDSAVYLCASSPGQGYYGYTFGSGTRLTVV.

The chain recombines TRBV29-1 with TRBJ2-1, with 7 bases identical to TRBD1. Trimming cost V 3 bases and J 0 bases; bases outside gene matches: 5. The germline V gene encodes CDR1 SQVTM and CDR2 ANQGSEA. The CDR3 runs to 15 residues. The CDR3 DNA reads TGCAGCGTTGAGACAGGGCCGGGCTCCTACAATGAGCAGTTCTTC. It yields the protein CSVETGPGSYNEQFF.

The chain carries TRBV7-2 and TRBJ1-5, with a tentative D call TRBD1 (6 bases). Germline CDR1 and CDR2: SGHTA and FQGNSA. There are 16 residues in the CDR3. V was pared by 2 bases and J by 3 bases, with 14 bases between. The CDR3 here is CASSLNGRGYNQPQHF. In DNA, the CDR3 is TGTGCCAGCAGCTTAAATGGCAGGGGCTACAATCAGCCCCAGCATTTT.

The CDR3 DNA reads TGTGCCTGGAGTGTACCGGGGGCGATTTACTATGGCTACACCTTC. Protein product: CAWSVPGAIYYGYTF. The chain combines TRBV30 with TRBJ1-2, with D tentatively TRBD1 (6 bases). V lost 0 bases and J 3 bases, leaving 14 bases between the germline ends. CDR3 length equals 15 residues. The germline V gene encodes CDR1 GTSNPN and CDR2 SVGIG (reference sequence).

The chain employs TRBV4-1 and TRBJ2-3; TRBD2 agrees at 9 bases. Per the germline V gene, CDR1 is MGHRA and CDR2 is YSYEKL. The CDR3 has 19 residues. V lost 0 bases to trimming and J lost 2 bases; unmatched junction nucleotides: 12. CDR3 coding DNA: TGCGCCAGCAGCCAAGAGCTAAGACAACGGACTAGCGCCACAGATACGCAGTATTTT. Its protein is CASSQELRQRTSATDTQYF.

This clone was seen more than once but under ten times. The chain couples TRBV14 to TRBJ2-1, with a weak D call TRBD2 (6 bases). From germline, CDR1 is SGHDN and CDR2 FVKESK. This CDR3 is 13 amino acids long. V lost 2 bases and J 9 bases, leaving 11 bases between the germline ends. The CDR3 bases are TGTGCCAGCAGCCAAAACGGGAGAGGTGAGCAGTTCTTC. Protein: CASSQNGRGEQFF.

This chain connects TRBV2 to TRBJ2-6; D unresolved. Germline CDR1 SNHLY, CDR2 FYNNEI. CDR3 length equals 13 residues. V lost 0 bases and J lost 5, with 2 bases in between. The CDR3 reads CASSEARANVLTF. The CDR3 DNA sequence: TGTGCCAGCAGTGAAGCACGGGCCAACGTCCTGACTTTC.

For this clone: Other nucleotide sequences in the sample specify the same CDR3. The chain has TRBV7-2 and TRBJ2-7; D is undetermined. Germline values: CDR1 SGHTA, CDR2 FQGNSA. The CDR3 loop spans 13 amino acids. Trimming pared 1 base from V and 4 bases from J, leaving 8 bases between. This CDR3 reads CASSLEAAYEQYF. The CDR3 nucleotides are TGTGCCAGCAGCTTAGAGGCGGCTTACGAGCAGTACTTC.

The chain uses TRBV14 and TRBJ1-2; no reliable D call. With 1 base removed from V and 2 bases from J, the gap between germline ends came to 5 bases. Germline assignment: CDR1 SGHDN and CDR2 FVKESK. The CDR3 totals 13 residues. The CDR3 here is CASSQVENYGYTF. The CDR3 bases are TGTGCCAGCAGCCAAGTAGAAAACTATGGCTACACCTTC.